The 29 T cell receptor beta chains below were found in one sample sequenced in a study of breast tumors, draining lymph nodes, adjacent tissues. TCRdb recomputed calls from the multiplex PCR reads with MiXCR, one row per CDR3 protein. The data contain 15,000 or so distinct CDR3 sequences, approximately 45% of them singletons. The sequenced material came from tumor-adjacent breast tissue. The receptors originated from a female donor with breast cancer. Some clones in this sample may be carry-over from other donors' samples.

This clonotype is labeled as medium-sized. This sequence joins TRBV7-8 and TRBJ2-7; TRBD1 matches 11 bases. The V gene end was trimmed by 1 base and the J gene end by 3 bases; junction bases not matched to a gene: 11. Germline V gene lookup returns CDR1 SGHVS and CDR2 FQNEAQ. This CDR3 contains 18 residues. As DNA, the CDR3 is TGTGCCAGCAGCTTAGGGGTGGGGGACAGGGGGTTACACTACGAGCAGTACTTC. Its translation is CASSLGVGDRGLHYEQYF. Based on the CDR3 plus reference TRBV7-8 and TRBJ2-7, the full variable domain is GAGVSQSPRYKVAKRGQDVALRCDPISGHVSLFWYQQALGQGPEFLTYFQNEAQLDKSGLPSDRFFAERPEGSVSTLKIQRTQQEDSAVYLCASSLGVGDRGLHYEQYFGPGTRLTVT.

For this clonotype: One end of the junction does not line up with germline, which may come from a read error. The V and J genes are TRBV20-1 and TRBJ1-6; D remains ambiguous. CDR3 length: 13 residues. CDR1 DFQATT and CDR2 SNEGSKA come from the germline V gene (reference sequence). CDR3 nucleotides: TGCAGTACTAGGATGGGTGGAAGTTCACCCCTCCACTTT. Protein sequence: CSTRMGGSSPLHF.

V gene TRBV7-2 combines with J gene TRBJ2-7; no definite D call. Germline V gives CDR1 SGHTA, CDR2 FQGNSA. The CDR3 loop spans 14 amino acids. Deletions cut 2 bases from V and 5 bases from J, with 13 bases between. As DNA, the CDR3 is TGTGCCAGCAGCTTACCCACCGTGGGTAACGAGCAGTACTTC. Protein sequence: CASSLPTVGNEQYF.

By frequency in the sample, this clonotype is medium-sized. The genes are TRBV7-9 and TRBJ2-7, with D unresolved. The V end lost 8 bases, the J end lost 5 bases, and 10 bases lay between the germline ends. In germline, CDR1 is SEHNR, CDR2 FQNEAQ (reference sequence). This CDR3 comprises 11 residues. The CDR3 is CASGKVDEQYF. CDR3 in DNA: TGTGCCAGCGGGAAGGTCGACGAGCAGTACTTC.

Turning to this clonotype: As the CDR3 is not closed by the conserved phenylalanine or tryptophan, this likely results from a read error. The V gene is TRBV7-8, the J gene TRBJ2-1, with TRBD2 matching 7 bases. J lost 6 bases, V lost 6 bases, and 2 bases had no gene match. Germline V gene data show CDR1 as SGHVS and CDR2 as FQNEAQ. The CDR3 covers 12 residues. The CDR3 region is CASRRTSNEQFS. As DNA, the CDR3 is TGTGCCAGCAGGCGGACTAGCAATGAGCAGTTCTCC.

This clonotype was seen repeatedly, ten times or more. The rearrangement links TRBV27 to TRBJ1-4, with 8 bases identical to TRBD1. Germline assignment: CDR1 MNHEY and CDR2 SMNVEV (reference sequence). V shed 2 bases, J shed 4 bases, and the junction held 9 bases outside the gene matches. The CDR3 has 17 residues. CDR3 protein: CASSLTGQGRSNEKLFF. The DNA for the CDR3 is TGTGCCAGCAGTTTAACCGGACAGGGACGAAGTAATGAAAAACTGTTTTTT.

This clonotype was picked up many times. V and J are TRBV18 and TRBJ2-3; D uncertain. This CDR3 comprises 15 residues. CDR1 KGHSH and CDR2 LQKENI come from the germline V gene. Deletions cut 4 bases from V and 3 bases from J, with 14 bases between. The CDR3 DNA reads TGTGCCAGCTCACTGGATCTTCTGGCGACAGATACGCAGTATTTT. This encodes CASSLDLLATDTQYF.

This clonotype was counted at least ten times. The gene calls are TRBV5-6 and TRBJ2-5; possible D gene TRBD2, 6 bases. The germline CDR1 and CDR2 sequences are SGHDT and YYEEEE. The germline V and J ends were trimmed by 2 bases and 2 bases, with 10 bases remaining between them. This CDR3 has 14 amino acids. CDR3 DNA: TGTGCCAGCAGCTTCCTAGCGACGCAAGAGACCCAGTACTTC. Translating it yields CASSFLATQETQYF.

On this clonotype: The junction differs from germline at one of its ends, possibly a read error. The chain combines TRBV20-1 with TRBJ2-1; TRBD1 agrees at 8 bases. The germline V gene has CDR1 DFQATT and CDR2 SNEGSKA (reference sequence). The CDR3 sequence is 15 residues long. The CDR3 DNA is TGCAGCGCTAGAGAGGACAGGGCGGGATACAATGAGCAGTTGTTC. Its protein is CSAREDRAGYNEQLF.

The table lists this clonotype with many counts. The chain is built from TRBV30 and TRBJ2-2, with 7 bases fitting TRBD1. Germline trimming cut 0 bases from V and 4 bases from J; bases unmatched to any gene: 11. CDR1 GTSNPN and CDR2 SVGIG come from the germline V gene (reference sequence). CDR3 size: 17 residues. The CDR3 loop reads CAWSVPPARGFTGELFF. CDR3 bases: TGTGCCTGGAGTGTACCCCCGGCCAGGGGGTTCACCGGGGAGCTGTTTTTT.

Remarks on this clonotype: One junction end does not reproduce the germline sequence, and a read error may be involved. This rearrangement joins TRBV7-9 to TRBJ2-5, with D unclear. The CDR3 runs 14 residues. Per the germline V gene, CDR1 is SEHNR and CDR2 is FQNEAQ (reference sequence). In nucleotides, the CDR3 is TGTGCCAGCAGAGTTCATAGGACGCAAGAGACCCAGTGCTTC. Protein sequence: CASRVHRTQETQCF.

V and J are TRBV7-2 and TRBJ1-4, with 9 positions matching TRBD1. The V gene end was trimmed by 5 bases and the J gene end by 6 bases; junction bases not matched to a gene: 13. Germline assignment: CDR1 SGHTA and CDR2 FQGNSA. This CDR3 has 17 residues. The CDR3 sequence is CASSLLRDRESDEKLFF. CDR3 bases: TGTGCCAGCAGCCTCCTCAGGGACAGGGAGAGCGATGAAAAACTGTTTTTT.

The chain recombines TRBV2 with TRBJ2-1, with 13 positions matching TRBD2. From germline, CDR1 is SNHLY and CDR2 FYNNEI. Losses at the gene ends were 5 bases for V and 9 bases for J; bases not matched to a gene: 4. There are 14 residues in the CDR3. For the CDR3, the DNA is TGTGCCAGCAGTTGGACTAGCGGGAGTGGTGAGCAGTTCTTC. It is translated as CASSWTSGSGEQFF.

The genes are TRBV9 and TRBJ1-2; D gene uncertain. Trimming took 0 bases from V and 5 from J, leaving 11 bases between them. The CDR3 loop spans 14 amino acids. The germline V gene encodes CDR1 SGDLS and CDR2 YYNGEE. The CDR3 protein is CASSVVPPRYGYTF. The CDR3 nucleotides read TGTGCCAGCAGCGTAGTCCCGCCTCGTTATGGCTACACCTTC. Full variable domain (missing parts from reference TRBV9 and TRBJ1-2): DSGVTQTPKHLITATGQRVTLRCSPRSGDLSVYWYQQSLDQGLQFLIQYYNGEERAKGNILERFSAQQFPDLHSELNLSSLELGDSALYFCASSVVPPRYGYTFGSGTRLTVV.

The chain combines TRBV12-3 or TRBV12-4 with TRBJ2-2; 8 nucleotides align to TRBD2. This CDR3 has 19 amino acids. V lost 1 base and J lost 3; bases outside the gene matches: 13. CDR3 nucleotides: TGTGCCAGCAGTTTAGGCGTAGAACGGGGGGGCCTGTACACCGGGGAGCTGTTTTTT. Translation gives CASSLGVERGGLYTGELFF.

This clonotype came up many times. CDR3 loop: CSVDNRRGYTF. The CDR3, as DNA: TGCAGCGTGGACAACCGGCGGGGCTACACCTTC. The chain uses TRBV29-1 and TRBJ1-2, with D possibly TRBD1 on 5 matching bases. The CDR3 has 11 amino acids. Per the germline V gene, CDR1 is SQVTM and CDR2 is ANQGSEA. V dropped 6 bases and J dropped 8 bases, with 13 bases sitting between them. The entire variable domain, with the rest obtained from reference TRBV29-1 and TRBJ1-2, is as follows: SAVISQKPSRDICQRGTSLTIQCQVDSQVTMMFWYRQQPGQSLTLIATANQGSEATYESGFVIDKFPISRPNLTFSTLTVSNMSPEDSSIYLCSVDNRRGYTFGSGTRLTVV.

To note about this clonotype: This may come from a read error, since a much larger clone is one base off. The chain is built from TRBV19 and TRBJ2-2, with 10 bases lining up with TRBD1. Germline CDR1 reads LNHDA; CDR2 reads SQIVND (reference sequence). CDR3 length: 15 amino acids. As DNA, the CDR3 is TGTACCACCGGACAGGGGGTGTTGAACACCGGGGAGCTGTTTTTT. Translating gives CTTGQGVLNTGELFF.

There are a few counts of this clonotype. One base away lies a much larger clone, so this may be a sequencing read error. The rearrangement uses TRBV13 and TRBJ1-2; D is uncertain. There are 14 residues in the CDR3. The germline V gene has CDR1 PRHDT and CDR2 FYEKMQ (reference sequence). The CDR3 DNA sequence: TGTGCCAGCACCTCGCGACGGACTCCCTATGGCTACGCCTTC. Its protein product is CASTSRRTPYGYAF.

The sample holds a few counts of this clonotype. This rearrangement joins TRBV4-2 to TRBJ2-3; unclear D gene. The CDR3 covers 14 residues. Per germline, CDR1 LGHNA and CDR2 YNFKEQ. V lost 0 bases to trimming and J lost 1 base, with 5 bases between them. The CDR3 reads CASSQDLGTDTQYF. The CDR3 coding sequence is TGTGCCAGCAGCCAAGATCTGGGCACAGATACGCAGTATTTT.

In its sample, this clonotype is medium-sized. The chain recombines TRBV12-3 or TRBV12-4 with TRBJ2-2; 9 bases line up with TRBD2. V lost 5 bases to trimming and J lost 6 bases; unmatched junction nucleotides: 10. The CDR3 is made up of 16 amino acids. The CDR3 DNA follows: TGTGCCAGCAGTCCACCGGGACTAGCACAATCCGGGGAGCTGTTTTTT. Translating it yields CASSPPGLAQSGELFF.

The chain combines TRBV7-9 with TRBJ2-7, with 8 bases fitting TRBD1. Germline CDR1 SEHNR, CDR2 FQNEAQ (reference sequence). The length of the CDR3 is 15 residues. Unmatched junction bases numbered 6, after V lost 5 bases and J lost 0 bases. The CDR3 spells CASSPRQGSSYEQYV. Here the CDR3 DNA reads TGTGCCAGCAGCCCGAGACAGGGGAGCTCCTACGAGCAGTACGTC.

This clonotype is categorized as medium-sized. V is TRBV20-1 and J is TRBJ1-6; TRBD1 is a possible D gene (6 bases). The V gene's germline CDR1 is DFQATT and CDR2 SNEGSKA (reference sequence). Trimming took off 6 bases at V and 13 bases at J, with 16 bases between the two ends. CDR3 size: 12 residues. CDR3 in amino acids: CSAKGNRVPLHF. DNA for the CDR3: TGCAGTGCCAAAGGGAACAGGGTTCCCCTCCACTTT.

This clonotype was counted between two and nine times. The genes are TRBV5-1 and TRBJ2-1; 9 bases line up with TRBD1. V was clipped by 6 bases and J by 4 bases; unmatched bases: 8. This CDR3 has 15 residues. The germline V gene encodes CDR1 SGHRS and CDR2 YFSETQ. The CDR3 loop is CASNAPGQGYNEQFF. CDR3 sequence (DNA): TGCGCCAGCAACGCGCCGGGACAGGGTTACAATGAGCAGTTCTTC.

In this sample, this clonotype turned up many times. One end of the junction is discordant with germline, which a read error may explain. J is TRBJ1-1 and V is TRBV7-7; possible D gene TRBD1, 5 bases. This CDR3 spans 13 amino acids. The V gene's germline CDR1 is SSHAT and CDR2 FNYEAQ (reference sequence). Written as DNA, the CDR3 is TGTGCTAGCAGCCGGGACCTAAACACTGAAGCTTTCTTT. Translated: CASSRDLNTEAFF.

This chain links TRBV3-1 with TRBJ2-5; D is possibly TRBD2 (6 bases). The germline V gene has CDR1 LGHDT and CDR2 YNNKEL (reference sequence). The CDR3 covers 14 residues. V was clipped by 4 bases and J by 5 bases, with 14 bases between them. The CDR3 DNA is TGTGCCAGCAGCCCGGGGAGGAGCGGGGAGACCCAGTACTTC. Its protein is CASSPGRSGETQYF.

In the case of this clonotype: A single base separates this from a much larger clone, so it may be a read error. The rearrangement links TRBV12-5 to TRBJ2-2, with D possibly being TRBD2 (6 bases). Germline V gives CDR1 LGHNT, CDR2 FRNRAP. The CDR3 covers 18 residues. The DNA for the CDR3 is TGTGCTAGTGGTTTCCCCCCGGTCGAGCGGACGAACACCGGGGGGCTGTTTTTT. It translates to CASGFPPVERTNTGGLFF. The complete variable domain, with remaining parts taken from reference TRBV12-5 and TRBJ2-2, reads DARVTQTPRHKVTEMGQEVTMRCQPILGHNTVFWYRQTMMQGLELLAYFRNRAPLDDSGMPKDRFSAEMPDATLATLKIQPSEPRDSAVYFCASGFPPVERTNTGGLFFGEGSRLTVL.

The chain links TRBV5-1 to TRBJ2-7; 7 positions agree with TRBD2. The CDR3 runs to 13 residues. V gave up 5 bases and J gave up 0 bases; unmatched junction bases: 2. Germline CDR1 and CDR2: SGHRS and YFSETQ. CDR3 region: CASRPSGSYEQYF. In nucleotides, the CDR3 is TGCGCCAGCAGGCCTAGCGGCTCCTACGAGCAGTACTTC.

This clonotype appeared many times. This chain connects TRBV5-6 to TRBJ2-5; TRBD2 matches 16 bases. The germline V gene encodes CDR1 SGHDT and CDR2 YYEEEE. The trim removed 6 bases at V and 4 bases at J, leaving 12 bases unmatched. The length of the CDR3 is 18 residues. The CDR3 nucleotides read TGTGCCAGCAACGAATTAGGGACTAGCGGGGGGGGCGGAGAGACCCAGTACTTC. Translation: CASNELGTSGGGGETQYF.

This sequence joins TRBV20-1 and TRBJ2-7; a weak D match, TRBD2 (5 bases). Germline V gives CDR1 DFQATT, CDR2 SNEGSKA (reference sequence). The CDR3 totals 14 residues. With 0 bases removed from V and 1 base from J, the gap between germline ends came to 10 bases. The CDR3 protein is CSAREAEISYEQYF. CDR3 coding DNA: TGCAGTGCTAGAGAAGCGGAAATATCCTACGAGCAGTACTTC.